Following are 31 T cell receptor beta chains from one sample sequenced in a study of shared clonotypes between healthy human individuals. Data came from immunoSEQ multiplex PCR; TCRdb stores just in-frame clones and leaves some out. The table records 2 million to 2.5 million clones, approximately 90% of them present only once. The specimen sequenced was naive CD4+ T cells from PBMCs. Subset reported: CD45RA+ positively selected. These receptor sequences come from a young man in good health. Some clones in this sample may be carry-over from other donors' samples.

In regard to this clone: Other DNA sequences in this specimen translate into the identical CDR3. The chain is built from TRBV2 and TRBJ1-1; possible D gene TRBD1, 6 bases. The germline V gene has CDR1 SNHLY and CDR2 FYNNEI. This CDR3 has 14 amino acids. The V and J ends lost 1 base and 1 base respectively, with 7 bases between them. For the CDR3, the DNA is TGTGCCAGCAGTGAAGACAGGGCGAACACTGAAGCTTTCTTT. This gives the protein CASSEDRANTEAFF.

This clone was recorded only once. The sample has other DNA sequences that encode this CDR3 too. This chain uses TRBV19 with TRBJ2-2; no clear D gene. This CDR3 has 14 amino acids. Germline-derived CDR1 and CDR2 are LNHDA and SQIVND (reference sequence). The ends were cut back, 2 bases at V and 2 bases at J, with 6 bases in the middle. For the CDR3, the DNA is TGTGCCAGTAGTATAAAGGGAAACACCGGGGAGCTGTTTTTT. Amino acid sequence: CASSIKGNTGELFF. The whole variable domain, filled in from reference TRBV19 and TRBJ2-2, reads DGGITQSPKYLFRKEGQNVTLSCEQNLNHDAMYWYRQDPGQGLRLIYYSQIVNDFQKGDIAEGYSVSREKKESFPLTVTSAQKNPTAFYLCASSIKGNTGELFFGEGSRLTVL.

A note on this clone: This specimen includes other DNA sequences encoding the same CDR3. The rearrangement joins TRBV4-1 to TRBJ2-1; 7 nucleotides align to TRBD2. The CDR3 is 17 residues long. Germline CDR1 and CDR2: MGHRA and YSYEKL. Trimming cost V 1 base and J 0 bases; bases outside gene matches: 6. The CDR3 nucleotides read TGCGCCAGCAGCCAAGGACTAGCTAGGAGCTCCTACAATGAGCAGTTCTTC. Protein sequence: CASSQGLARSSYNEQFF.

The rearrangement uses TRBV28 and TRBJ2-7; tentatively, D is TRBD1 (6 bases). Trimming cost V 5 bases and J 2 bases, with 10 bases left between them. From germline, CDR1 is MDHEN and CDR2 SYDVKM. CDR3 length equals 13 residues. CDR3: CASSHRTAYEQYF. CDR3 bases: TGTGCCAGCAGTCATCGGACAGCCTACGAGCAGTACTTC.

V gene TRBV19 combines with J gene TRBJ2-4; D gene unclear. The germline CDR1 and CDR2 sequences are LNHDA and SQIVND (reference sequence). The CDR3 runs to 15 residues. The germline V and J ends were trimmed by 10 bases and 8 bases, with 24 bases remaining between them. The CDR3 DNA reads as TGTGCCACCTCATGGTCCGCGAAAAAATGGGACATTCAGTACTTC. It yields the protein CATSWSAKKWDIQYF.

The chain is built from TRBV7-9 and TRBJ2-5; D is tentatively TRBD1 or TRBD2 (5 bases each). The V and J ends lost 1 base and 4 bases respectively, with 19 bases between them. The CDR3 covers 17 residues. CDR1 SEHNR and CDR2 FQNEAQ come from the germline V gene (reference sequence). CDR3 in DNA: TGTGCCAGCAGCTTAGAATACCTTGGGACGGAAGGAGAGACCCAGTACTTC. This gives the protein CASSLEYLGTEGETQYF. The full variable domain, its missing parts supplied by reference TRBV7-9 and TRBJ2-5, is DTGVSQNPRHKITKRGQNVTFRCDPISEHNRLYWYRQTLGQGPEFLTYFQNEAQLEKSRLLSDRFSAERPKGSFSTLEIQRTEQGDSAMYLCASSLEYLGTEGETQYFGPGTRLLVL.

Only one count was recorded for this clone. The rearrangement uses TRBV28 and TRBJ2-3; tentatively, D is TRBD2 (6 bases). Germline CDR1 reads MDHEN; CDR2 reads SYDVKM. CDR3 length equals 20 residues. Trimming took off 2 bases at V and 0 bases at J, with 24 bases between the two ends. The CDR3 protein is CASSLLRDSSERVSTDTQYF. The CDR3 DNA sequence: TGTGCCAGCAGTTTACTAAGGGACTCTTCAGAGCGGGTGAGCACAGATACGCAGTATTTT.

The CDR3 sequence is CASSLTSARETQYF. For the CDR3, the DNA is TGTGCCAGCAGCTTAACTAGCGCCCGAGAGACCCAGTACTTC. The chain has TRBV7-2 and TRBJ2-5; 7 nucleotides align to TRBD2. V lost 2 bases, J lost 4 bases, and 4 bases stayed unmatched. The CDR3 length is 14 residues. The germline V gene has CDR1 SGHTA and CDR2 FQGNSA.

CDR3: CASSLLPTGPRGGTEAFF. CDR3 DNA sequence: TGTGCCAGCAGCTTATTACCCACCGGACCTCGAGGTGGCACTGAAGCTTTCTTT. J is TRBJ1-1 and V is TRBV7-3, with D hard to call. Trimming took 2 bases from V and 4 from J, leaving 23 bases between them. The CDR3 runs 18 residues. Germline lookup yields CDR1 SGHTA and CDR2 FQGTGA.

This CDR3 is CASSGRTGNTDTQYF. CDR3 bases: TGTGCCAGCAGCGGACGGACAGGGAATACAGATACGCAGTATTTT. V usage is TRBV2 and J usage is TRBJ2-3, with 8 nucleotides matching TRBD1. CDR1 is SNHLY and CDR2 is FYNNEI in the germline V gene. The CDR3 contains 15 residues. Trimming at V came to 6 bases and at J to 3 bases, leaving 8 bases not matched to a gene. Supplemented by reference TRBV2 and TRBJ2-3, the full variable domain reads EPEVTQTPSHQVTQMGQEVILRCVPISNHLYFYWYRQILGQKVEFLVSFYNNEISEKSEIFDDQFSVERPDGSNFTLKIRSTKLEDSAMYFCASSGRTGNTDTQYFGPGTRLTVL.

The CDR3 bases are TGCGCCAGCAGCCCGGGACAGGGGGCGTCGGGAGAAAAACTGTTTTTT. This translates into CASSPGQGASGEKLFF. The genes are TRBV5-1 and TRBJ1-4, with 12 bases fitting TRBD1. The germline V gene has CDR1 SGHRS and CDR2 YFSETQ. The CDR3 is 16 residues long. Unmatched junction bases numbered 9, after V lost 4 bases and J lost 8 bases.

V usage is TRBV7-8 and J usage is TRBJ2-7, with a weak D call TRBD2 (6 bases). The V end lost 5 bases, the J end lost 2 bases, and 19 bases lay between the germline ends. Germline V lookup: CDR1 SGHVS, CDR2 FQNEAQ. The CDR3 runs to 16 residues. The CDR3 here is CASSATWDRGTYEQYF. The DNA for the CDR3 is TGTGCCAGCAGCGCGACCTGGGACCGGGGGACCTACGAGCAGTACTTC. Filled out from reference TRBV7-8 and TRBJ2-7, the complete variable domain reads GAGVSQSPRYKVAKRGQDVALRCDPISGHVSLFWYQQALGQGPEFLTYFQNEAQLDKSGLPSDRFFAERPEGSVSTLKIQRTQQEDSAVYLCASSATWDRGTYEQYFGPGTRLTVT.

This clone has only one observation. V is TRBV28 and J is TRBJ2-5, with TRBD2 matching 10 bases. After removal of 6 bases from V and 5 bases from J, the junction contained 21 bases not matched to a gene. Germline values: CDR1 MDHEN, CDR2 SYDVKM. The CDR3 runs 19 residues. This chain's CDR3 is CASSPGPRKGSGRGETQYF. The CDR3 DNA reads as TGTGCCAGCAGCCCCGGTCCCCGAAAGGGAAGCGGGAGGGGGGAGACCCAGTACTTC.

The CDR3 region has the DNA TGTGCCAGCAGTCGGACAGTCATGAACACTGAAGCTTTCTTT. Translating it yields CASSRTVMNTEAFF. J is TRBJ1-1 and V is TRBV28; perhaps TRBD1 as D (6 bases). The germline gives CDR1 MDHEN, CDR2 SYDVKM. V dropped 5 bases and J dropped 0 bases, with 10 bases sitting between them. The CDR3 consists of 14 residues. Full variable domain (rest looked up from reference TRBV28 and TRBJ1-1): DVKVTQSSRYLVKRTGEKVFLECVQDMDHENMFWYRQDPGLGLRLIYFSYDVKMKEKGDIPEGYSVSREKKERFSLILESASTNQTSMYLCASSRTVMNTEAFFGQGTRLTVV.

V and J are TRBV5-1 and TRBJ1-4; 7 positions agree with TRBD1. The CDR3 is 14 residues long. The germline CDR1 and CDR2 sequences are SGHRS and YFSETQ. After removal of 4 bases from V and 3 bases from J, the junction contained 3 bases not matched to a gene. CDR3 sequence: CASSRTGANEKLFF. As DNA, the CDR3 is TGCGCCAGCAGCCGCACAGGGGCTAATGAAAAACTGTTTTTT.

This chain joins TRBV19 and TRBJ1-2; no clear D. Trimming removed 1 base at V and 7 bases at J, with 4 bases between. This CDR3 is built from 11 residues. From germline, CDR1 is LNHDA and CDR2 SQIVND (reference sequence). CDR3 bases: TGTGCCAGTAGTATAGCGTCTGGCTACACCTTC. Its protein is CASSIASGYTF.

Here the CDR3 reads CASSLGGGNTIYF. The CDR3 DNA follows: TGTGCCAGCAGCCTCGGGGGTGGAAACACCATATATTTT. The genes are TRBV11-3 and TRBJ1-3; tentative D call: TRBD1 (5 bases). Germline CDR1 is SGHNT and CDR2 is YENEEA. This CDR3 spans 13 amino acids. The V and J ends lost 5 bases and 3 bases respectively, with 8 bases between them.

The rearrangement uses TRBV5-4 and TRBJ2-5, with D possibly matching TRBD1 (6 bases). CDR1 and CDR2 from the germline V gene are SGHNT and YYREEE (reference sequence). The CDR3 is made up of 15 amino acids. V lost 5 bases to trimming and J lost 3 bases, with 17 bases between them. CDR3 loop: CASRGPGAPKETQYF. The CDR3 bases are TGTGCCAGCAGAGGCCCAGGGGCGCCGAAAGAGACCCAGTACTTC.

The chain links TRBV5-5 to TRBJ1-4, with a possible D match to TRBD1 (5 bases). Trimming took 1 base from V and 9 from J, leaving 13 bases between them. The CDR3 is made up of 14 amino acids. The V gene's germline CDR1 is SGHKS and CDR2 YYEKEE (reference sequence). CDR3 loop: CASSLFGTRQKLFF. The DNA of the CDR3 is TGTGCCAGCAGCTTGTTCGGGACCCGGCAAAAACTGTTTTTT.

The chain is built from TRBV18 and TRBJ2-7, with D hard to call. From germline, CDR1 is KGHSH and CDR2 LQKENI. The CDR3 sequence is 13 residues long. V lost 3 bases, J lost 5 bases, and 11 bases lay in between. As DNA, the CDR3 is TGTGCCAGCTCACCCTGGGGAAGGGACGAGCAGTACTTC. Its protein is CASSPWGRDEQYF.

This clone came up once. V and J are TRBV6-5 and TRBJ2-2, with D maybe TRBD1 (5 bases). Trimming left V 2 bases short and J 10 bases short, with 17 bases between. Per germline, CDR1 MNHEY and CDR2 SVGAGI. This CDR3 is built from 15 residues. In nucleotides, the CDR3 is TGTGCCAGCAGTTACGTCCAGGGTGTCAGCCAGGAGCTGTTTTTT. Protein sequence: CASSYVQGVSQELFF.

J is TRBJ1-1 and V is TRBV5-1, with a possible D match to TRBD1 (5 bases). The germline CDR1 and CDR2 sequences are SGHRS and YFSETQ. The CDR3 sequence is 15 residues long. Deletions cut 0 bases from V and 0 bases from J, with 9 bases between. CDR3 residues: CASSLESGMNTEAFF. As DNA, the CDR3 is TGCGCCAGCAGCTTGGAGTCAGGGATGAACACTGAAGCTTTCTTT.

To note about this clone: The same CDR3 also results from other DNA sequences found in this sample. The J gene is TRBJ1-1, the V gene TRBV18; D may be TRBD1 (5 bases). The germline V gene encodes CDR1 KGHSH and CDR2 LQKENI. With 3 bases removed from V and 0 bases from J, the gap between germline ends came to 11 bases. This CDR3 is 15 amino acids long. The CDR3 region is CASSPSGGMNTEAFF. The CDR3 DNA reads as TGTGCCAGCTCACCCTCGGGGGGGATGAACACTGAAGCTTTCTTT. Variable domain in full (rest from reference TRBV18 and TRBJ1-1): NAGVMQNPRHLVRRRGQEARLRCSPMKGHSHVYWYRQLPEEGLKFMVYLQKENIIDESGMPKERFSAEFPKEGPSILRIQQVVRGDSAAYFCASSPSGGMNTEAFFGQGTRLTVV.

V gene TRBV6-1 combines with J gene TRBJ1-5, with D uncertain. The CDR3 is made up of 14 amino acids. From germline, CDR1 is MNHNS and CDR2 SASEGT. Trimming took off 4 bases at V and 4 bases at J, with 11 bases between the two ends. The CDR3 region is CASSVVGLNQPQHF. CDR3 sequence (DNA): TGTGCCAGCAGTGTGGTAGGGCTAAATCAGCCCCAGCATTTT.

The chain has TRBV19 and TRBJ1-2; D unresolved. The ends were cut back, 2 bases at V and 10 bases at J, with 8 bases in the middle. Germline loops: CDR1 LNHDA, CDR2 SQIVND (reference sequence). The length of the CDR3 is 11 residues. CDR3 sequence reads: CASSISRSYTF. CDR3 nucleotides: TGTGCCAGTAGTATAAGCAGGTCCTACACCTTC.

The chain carries TRBV19 and TRBJ1-2; 7 bases line up with TRBD1. V gave up 4 bases and J gave up 4 bases; unmatched junction bases: 9. The CDR3 sequence is 15 residues long. Germline V gene lookup returns CDR1 LNHDA and CDR2 SQIVND (reference sequence). For the CDR3, the DNA is TGTGCCAGTAGTAGGAAGGGGGCCGCGGCCTATGGCTACACCTTC. Translated, it gives CASSRKGAAAYGYTF.

V and J are TRBV2 and TRBJ1-4; no definite D call. V lost 6 bases to trimming and J lost 0 bases, with 11 bases between them. The CDR3 runs to 15 residues. Germline-derived CDR1 and CDR2 are SNHLY and FYNNEI. The CDR3: CASRREQATNEKLFF. In nucleotides, the CDR3 is TGTGCCAGCAGGAGGGAGCAGGCAACTAATGAAAAACTGTTTTTT.

The chain is built from TRBV13 and TRBJ2-7; tentatively, D is TRBD1 (6 bases). The CDR3 has 15 amino acids. Trimming pared 5 bases from V and 0 bases from J, leaving 14 bases between. Per the germline V gene, CDR1 is PRHDT and CDR2 is FYEKMQ (reference sequence). The CDR3 DNA sequence: TGTGCCAGCAGCGACTCGGGACACCCCTCCTACGAGCAGTACTTC. Translation gives CASSDSGHPSYEQYF.

This chain joins TRBV29-1 and TRBJ2-1; TRBD1 agrees at 9 bases. Germline V gives CDR1 SQVTM, CDR2 ANQGSEA. The CDR3 runs to 12 residues. J was trimmed by 7 bases and V by 4 bases; bases with no gene match: 2. The CDR3 DNA reads TGCAGCGTTGGACAGGGGGTAAATGAGCAGTTCTTC. This translates into CSVGQGVNEQFF.

V is TRBV28 and J is TRBJ2-5; no firm D call. This CDR3 has 14 residues. Trimming took off 6 bases at V and 2 bases at J, with 13 bases between the two ends. Germline loops: CDR1 MDHEN, CDR2 SYDVKM. The CDR3 loop is CASRAEPIQETQYF. The CDR3 nucleotides read TGTGCCAGCAGAGCTGAGCCGATACAAGAGACCCAGTACTTC.

The chain has TRBV7-2 and TRBJ2-5, with 10 nucleotides matching TRBD2. This CDR3 comprises 15 residues. The ends lost 0 bases at V and 5 bases at J; junction bases unmatched: 3. Germline V CDR1 and CDR2: SGHTA, FQGNSA. CDR3 nucleotides: TGTGCCAGCAGCTTAGCTCGACTAGCGGGTGAGACCCAGTACTTC. The encoded protein is CASSLARLAGETQYF.